A selection of T cell receptor beta chains follows, all from one sample in a study of control samples from healthy donors and cancer patients. Clones were read by immunoSEQ multiplex PCR, and TCRdb kept only the in-frame ones, dropping some. The sample shows around 57,000 clones, about 91% of them seen only once. Sequencing was done on a sample of PBMCs. The receptor source for this set is a man aged 30 to 39 with colorectal cancer. Both conserved end residues are part of each CDR3. The D gene is left open where the match is weak. Rows give clone size only sometimes, using once, few, many, or a class for an expanded clone.

D	V	size	J	CDR3	DNA
.	TRBV7-2	.	TRBJ1-2	CASSLMGAGGYTF	TGTGCCAGCAGCTTAATGGGGGCCGGTGGCTACACCTTC
.	TRBV5-1	.	TRBJ2-6	CASSLGRRGRGPGIYSGANVLTF	TGCGCCAGCAGCTTGGGAAGGAGGGGACGGGGCCCGGGCATATACTCTGGGGCCAACGTCCTGACTTTC
TRBD2	TRBV19	.	TRBJ2-3	CASRPSPGLAAQDTQYF	TGTGCCAGTAGGCCCTCTCCGGGACTAGCGGCGCAAGATACGCAGTATTTT
.	TRBV4-3	.	TRBJ1-4	CASSQVEKEKLFF	TGCGCCAGCAGCCAAGTTGAAAAGGAAAAACTGTTTTTT
TRBD1	TRBV5-1	.	TRBJ1-3	CASSSGQGSSGNTIYF	TGCGCCAGCAGCTCGGGACAGGGATCCTCTGGAAACACCATATATTTT
.	TRBV19	.	TRBJ2-7	CASSPTGQSEQYF	TGTGCCAGTAGTCCGACCGGACAGTCCGAGCAGTACTTC
.	TRBV7-2	.	TRBJ1-5	CASSYKGGNQPQHF	TGTGCCAGCAGCTATAAAGGGGGCAATCAGCCCCAGCATTTT
TRBD1	TRBV13	.	TRBJ2-7	CASSLGQGVTYEQYF	TGTGCCAGCAGCTTGGGACAGGGGGTTACCTACGAGCAGTACTTC
TRBD1	TRBV24-1	.	TRBJ1-4	CATSETGATNEKLFF	TGTGCCACCAGTGAGACAGGGGCAACTAATGAAAAACTGTTTTTT
.	TRBV11-2	.	TRBJ2-7	CASSPQTGQNYEQYF	TGTGCCAGCAGCCCGCAAACCGGACAGAACTACGAGCAGTACTTC
TRBD1	TRBV6-5	.	TRBJ1-2	CASRPQGGNGYGYTF	TGTGCCAGCAGGCCACAGGGGGGGAACGGCTATGGCTACACCTTC
.	TRBV4-2	.	TRBJ2-3	CASSETTASTDTQYF	TGTGCCAGCAGCGAAACGACCGCTAGCACAGATACGCAGTATTTT
.	TRBV7-9	.	TRBJ2-4	CASSPSYRENIQYF	TGTGCCAGCAGCCCAAGCTACAGGGAAAACATTCAGTACTTC
TRBD2	TRBV6-2/TRBV6-3	.	TRBJ2-3	CASSYGTSVTQYF	TGTGCCAGCAGTTACGGGACTAGCGTTACGCAGTATTTT
.	TRBV6-5	few	TRBJ2-7	CASSSGTSYEQYF	TGTGCCAGCAGTTCTGGGACCTCCTACGAGCAGTACTTC
TRBD1	TRBV5-1	.	TRBJ2-2	CASSFTGDGELFF	TGCGCCAGCAGCTTTACAGGGGACGGGGAGCTGTTTTTT